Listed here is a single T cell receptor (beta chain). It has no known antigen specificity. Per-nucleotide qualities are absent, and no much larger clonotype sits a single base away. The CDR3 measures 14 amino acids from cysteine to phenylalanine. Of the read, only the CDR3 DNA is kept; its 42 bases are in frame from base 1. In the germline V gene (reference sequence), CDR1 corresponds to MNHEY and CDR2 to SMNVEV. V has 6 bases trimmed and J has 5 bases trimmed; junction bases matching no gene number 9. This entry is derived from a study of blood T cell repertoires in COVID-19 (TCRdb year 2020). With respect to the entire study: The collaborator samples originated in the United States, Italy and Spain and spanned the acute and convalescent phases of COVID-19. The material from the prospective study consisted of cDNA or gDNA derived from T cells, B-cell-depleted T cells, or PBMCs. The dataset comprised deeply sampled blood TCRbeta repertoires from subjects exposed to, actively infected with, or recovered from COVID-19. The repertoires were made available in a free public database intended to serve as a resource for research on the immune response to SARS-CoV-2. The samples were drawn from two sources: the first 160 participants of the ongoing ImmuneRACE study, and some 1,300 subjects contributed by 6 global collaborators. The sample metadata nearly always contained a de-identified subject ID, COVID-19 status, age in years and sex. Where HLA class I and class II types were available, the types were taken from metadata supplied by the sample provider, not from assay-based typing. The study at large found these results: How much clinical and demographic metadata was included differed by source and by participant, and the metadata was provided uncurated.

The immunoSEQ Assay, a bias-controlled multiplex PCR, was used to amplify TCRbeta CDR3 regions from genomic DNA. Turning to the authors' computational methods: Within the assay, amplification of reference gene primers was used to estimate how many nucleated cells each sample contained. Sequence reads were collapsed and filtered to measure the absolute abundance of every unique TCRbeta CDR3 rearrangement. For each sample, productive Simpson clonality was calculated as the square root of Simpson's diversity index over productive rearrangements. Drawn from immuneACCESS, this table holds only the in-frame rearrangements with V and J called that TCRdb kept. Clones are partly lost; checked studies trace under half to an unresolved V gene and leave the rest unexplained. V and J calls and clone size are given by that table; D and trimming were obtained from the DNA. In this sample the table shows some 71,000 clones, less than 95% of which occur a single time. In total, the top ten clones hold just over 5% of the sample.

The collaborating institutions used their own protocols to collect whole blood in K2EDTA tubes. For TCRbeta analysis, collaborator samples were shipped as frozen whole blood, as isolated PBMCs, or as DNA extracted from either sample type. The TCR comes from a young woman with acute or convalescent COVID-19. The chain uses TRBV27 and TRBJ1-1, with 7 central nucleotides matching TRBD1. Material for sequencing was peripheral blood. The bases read TGTGCCAGCAGACGAGACAGGGATAGGACTGAAGCTTTCTTT. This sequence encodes CASRRDRDRTEAFF.